The following is a TCR beta chain sequence with its context. The CDR3 runs 16 residues. CDR1 LNHNV and CDR2 YYDKDF come from the germline V gene (reference sequence). The V and J ends lost 0 bases and 1 base, in that order; junction bases with no gene match: 2. Original processing methods: Reference gene primer amplification in the assay estimated nucleated cell counts. The method was immunoSEQ multiplex PCR; TCRdb's version includes in-frame clones alone and lacks a portion of them. The DNA was the basis for D and trimming; V, J and clone size are from that table. Here the sample spans some 40,000 clones, approximately 84% being singletons. The record originates from a study of blood T cell repertoires in COVID-19. Turning to the study itself: Researchers got acute and convalescent COVID-19 samples from the United States, Italy and Spain. Sample material is recorded as cDNA or gDNA derived from T cells, B-cell-depleted T cells, or PBMCs.

This receptor was taken from a man aged 45-65 years with active or convalescent COVID-19. Sequenced input: peripheral blood. V gene TRBV15 combines with J gene TRBJ2-5; 10 bases match TRBD2. DNA of the CDR3: TGTGCCACCAGCAGAGAACTAGCGGGGATCCAAGAGACCCAGTACTTC. Protein sequence: CATSRELAGIQETQYF.